The present T cell receptor beta chain was sequenced within a study of blood T cell repertoires in COVID-19. Overall study context: The analysed material was cDNA or gDNA that came from T cells, B-cell-depleted T cells, or PBMCs.

V was clipped by 1 base and J by 0 bases; unmatched bases: 5. Germline CDR1 SGHAT, CDR2 FQNNGV. The CDR3 is 16 amino acids. This clone turned up a few times. Method: immunoSEQ multiplex PCR; TCRdb's copy keeps in-frame clones and lacks some. The sample lists 150,000 to 200,000 clones, roughly 89% seen once, with 1.5% to 2% in the top ten. What was sequenced was peripheral blood. The chain has TRBV11-2 and TRBJ1-1; TRBD1 matches at 7 bases. This clonotype originated in a woman between 50 and 59 years old with acute or convalescent COVID-19. CDR3 sequence (DNA): TGTGCCAGCAGCTTAGTCTCCGGGACAGTGAACACTGAAGCTTTCTTT. It is translated as CASSLVSGTVNTEAFF. Full variable domain (missing parts from reference TRBV11-2 and TRBJ1-1): EAGVAQSPRYKIIEKRQSVAFWCNPISGHATLYWYQQILGQGPKLLIQFQNNGVVDDSQLPKDRFSAERLKGVDSTLKIQPAKLEDSAVYLCASSLVSGTVNTEAFFGQGTRLTVV.